This T cell receptor beta chain came from a study of blood T cells in healthy people across ages. Total RNA extraction produced at least 5.5 micrograms (per sample) for the study. V lost 0 bases and J 10 bases, leaving 17 bases between the germline ends. Germline V lookup: CDR1 SGHRS, CDR2 YFSETQ. This CDR3 contains 15 residues. Findings of the study overall: Diversity estimates from one million T cells were considered underestimates.

This clonotype was seen more than once but under ten times. The antigen is undetermined. The second PCR ran about 6 to 11 cycles with a sample-barcoded 5' primer and J-beta primers. MiXCR, applied by TCRdb to the 5' RACE reads, yields one record per CDR3 protein. The sample has some 1,500,000 distinct CDR3 sequences; roughly two fifths are singletons. Sequenced: blood. The rearrangement joins TRBV5-1 to TRBJ2-1; maybe TRBD1 (5 bases). The receptor comes from a woman younger than 30 in good health. The CDR3 DNA reads as TGCGCCAGCAGCTTGGAGTTAGGGGTGTTCGGGGAGCAGTTCTTC. It codes for CASSLELGVFGEQFF.